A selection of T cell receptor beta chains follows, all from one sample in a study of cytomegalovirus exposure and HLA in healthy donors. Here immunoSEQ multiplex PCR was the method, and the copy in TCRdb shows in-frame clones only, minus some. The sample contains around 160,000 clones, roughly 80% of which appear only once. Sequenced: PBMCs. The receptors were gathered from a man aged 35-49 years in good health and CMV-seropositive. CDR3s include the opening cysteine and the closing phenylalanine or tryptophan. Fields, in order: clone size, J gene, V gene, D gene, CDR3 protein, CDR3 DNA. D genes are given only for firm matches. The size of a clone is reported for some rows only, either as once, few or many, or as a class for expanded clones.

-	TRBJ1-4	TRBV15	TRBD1	CATSRDRNNEKLFF	TGTGCCACCAGCAGGGACAGGAACAATGAAAAACTGTTTTTT
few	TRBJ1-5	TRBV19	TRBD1	CASSIDTQGGQPQHF	TGTGCCAGTAGTATCGACACCCAGGGGGGTCAGCCCCAGCATTTT
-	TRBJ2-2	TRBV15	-	CATSRERTTPGELFF	TGTGCCACCAGCAGAGAACGGACTACACCCGGGGAGCTGTTTTTT
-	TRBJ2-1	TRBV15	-	CATSRDRLAIYNEQFF	TGTGCCACCAGCAGAGATAGGCTAGCGATCTACAATGAGCAGTTCTTC
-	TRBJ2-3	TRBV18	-	CASSPVASIGGTQYF	TGTGCCAGCTCACCAGTCGCTAGCATTGGCGGTACGCAGTATTTT
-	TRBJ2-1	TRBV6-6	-	CASSYSNGQFF	TGTGCCAGCAGTTACAGCAATGGGCAGTTCTTC
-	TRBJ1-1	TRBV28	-	CASSWVAGYEAFF	TGTGCCAGCAGTTGGGTGGCGGGATACGAAGCTTTCTTT
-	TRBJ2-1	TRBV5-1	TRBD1	CASSLGQPSSYNEQFF	TGCGCCAGCAGCCTGGGACAGCCGAGCTCCTACAATGAGCAGTTCTTC
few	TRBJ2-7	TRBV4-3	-	CASSQDRAGPYEQYF	TGCGCCAGCAGCCAAGATAGGGCAGGGCCCTACGAGCAGTACTTC
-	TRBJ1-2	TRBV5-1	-	CASSRCIGHQTCFNYGYTF	TGCGCCAGCAGCCGCTGCATTGGACACCAAACTTGCTTCAACTATGGCTACACCTTC
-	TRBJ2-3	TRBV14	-	CASSQVGSSTDTQYF	TGTGCCAGCAGCCAAGTGGGCAGCTCCACAGATACGCAGTATTTT
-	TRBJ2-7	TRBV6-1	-	CASSEYGQGYEQYF	TGTGCCAGCAGTGAGTATGGGCAGGGATACGAGCAGTACTTC
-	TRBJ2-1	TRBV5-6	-	CASSLRDSYNEQFF	TGTGCCAGCAGCTTGCGGGATTCCTACAATGAGCAGTTCTTC
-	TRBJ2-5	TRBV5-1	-	CASSEERFGGETQYF	TGCGCCAGCAGCGAGGAGCGGTTTGGGGGGGAGACCCAGTACTTC
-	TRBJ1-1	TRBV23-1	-	CASSQGTQDLGANTEAFF	TGCGCCAGCAGTCAAGGAACTCAGGATTTGGGGGCGAACACTGAAGCTTTCTTT
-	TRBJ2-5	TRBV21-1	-	CASSKEDGLVETQYF	TGTGCCAGCAGCAAAGAGGACGGACTAGTCGAGACCCAGTACTTC
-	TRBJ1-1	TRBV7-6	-	CASSLQPLRSSRNTEAFF	TGTGCCAGCAGCTTACAGCCGCTTCGGAGCTCCCGAAACACTGAAGCTTTCTTT
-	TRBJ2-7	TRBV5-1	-	CASSPGTHYEQYF	TGCGCCAGCAGCCCCGGGACTCATTACGAGCAGTACTTC
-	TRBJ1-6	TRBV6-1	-	CASKPAAGYNSPLHF	TGTGCCAGCAAGCCGGCGGCGGGATATAATTCACCCCTCCACTTT
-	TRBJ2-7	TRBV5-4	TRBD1	CASSMTQGNSYEQYF	TGTGCCAGCAGCATGACACAGGGGAACTCCTACGAGCAGTACTTC
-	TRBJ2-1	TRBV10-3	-	CAISDASVSSYNEQFF	TGTGCCATCAGTGACGCTAGCGTTAGCTCCTACAATGAGCAGTTCTTC
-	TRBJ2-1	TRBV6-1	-	CASSDLNEQFF	TGTGCCAGCAGTGACCTCAATGAGCAGTTCTTC
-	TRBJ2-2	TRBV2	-	CASSKEGRRNTGELLF	TGTGCCAGCAGTAAGGAGGGGCGGAGGAACACCGGGGAGCTGCTTTTT
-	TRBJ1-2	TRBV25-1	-	CASSAHSAYYGYTF	TGTGCCAGCAGTGCTCACAGTGCCTACTATGGCTACACCTTC
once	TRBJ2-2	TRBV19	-	CATGLDSGELFF	TGTGCCACGGGATTAGACTCCGGGGAGCTGTTTTTT
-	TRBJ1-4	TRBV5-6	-	CASSFSNEKLFF	TGTGCCAGCAGCTTCTCGAATGAAAAACTGTTTTTT
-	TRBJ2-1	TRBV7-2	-	CASSAARHNEQFF	TGTGCCAGCAGCGCCGCGCGCCACAATGAGCAGTTCTTC
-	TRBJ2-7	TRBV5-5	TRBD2	CASSLVGTSGSSSNYEQYF	TGTGCCAGCAGCTTGGTAGGGACTAGCGGGAGTTCAAGCAACTACGAGCAGTACTTC
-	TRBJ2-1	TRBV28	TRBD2	CASSFSGREANEQFF	TGTGCCAGCAGTTTCAGCGGGAGAGAGGCCAATGAGCAGTTCTTC
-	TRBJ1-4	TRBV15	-	CATSRGSRPSNEKLFF	TGTGCCACCAGCAGGGGCTCCCGGCCCTCCAATGAAAAACTGTTTTTT
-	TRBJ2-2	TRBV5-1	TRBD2	CASSLPPAGALGELFF	TGCGCCAGCAGCTTGCCCCCAGCGGGAGCGTTGGGGGAGCTGTTTTTT
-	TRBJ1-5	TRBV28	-	CAVRDINQPQHF	TGTGCCGTCCGGGACATTAATCAGCCCCAGCATTTT
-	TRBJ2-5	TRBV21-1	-	CASRNKITRLFGETQYF	TGTGCCAGCAGGAATAAGATAACTAGACTTTTCGGGGAGACCCAGTACTTC
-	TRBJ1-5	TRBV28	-	CASSTSGQARRPQHF	TGTGCCAGCAGCACAAGCGGCCAGGCCCGACGGCCCCAGCATTTT